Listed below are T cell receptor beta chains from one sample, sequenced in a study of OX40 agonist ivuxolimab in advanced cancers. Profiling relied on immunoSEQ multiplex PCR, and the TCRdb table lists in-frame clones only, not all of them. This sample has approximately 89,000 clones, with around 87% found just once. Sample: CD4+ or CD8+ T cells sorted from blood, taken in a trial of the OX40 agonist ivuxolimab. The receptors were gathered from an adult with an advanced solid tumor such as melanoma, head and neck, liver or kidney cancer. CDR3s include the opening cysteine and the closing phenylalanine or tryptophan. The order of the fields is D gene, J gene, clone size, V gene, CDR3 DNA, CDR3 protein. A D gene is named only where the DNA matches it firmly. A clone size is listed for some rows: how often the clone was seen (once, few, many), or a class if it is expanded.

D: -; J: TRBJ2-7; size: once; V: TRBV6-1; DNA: TGTGCCAGCAGCTACTTCTCCTACGAGCAGTACTTC; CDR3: CASSYFSYEQYF
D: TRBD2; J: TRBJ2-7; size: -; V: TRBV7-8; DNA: TGTGCCAGCAGCTTAGTTCGTCCTAGCGGGGGGAACGAGCAGTACTTC; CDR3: CASSLVRPSGGNEQYF
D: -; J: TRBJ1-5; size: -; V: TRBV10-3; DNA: TGTGCCATCAGTGCCCTTTTCGTCGGTGGCAATCAGCCCCAGCATTTT; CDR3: CAISALFVGGNQPQHF
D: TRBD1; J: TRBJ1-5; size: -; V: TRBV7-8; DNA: TGTGCCAGCAGCTTGGGTTTAGGGACAGGGAGGAGCAATCAGCCCCAGCATTTT; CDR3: CASSLGLGTGRSNQPQHF
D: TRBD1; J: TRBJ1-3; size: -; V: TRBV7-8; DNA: TGTGCCAGCAGCCCATTACAGGGGGCCGGTGGAAACACCATATATTTT; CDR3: CASSPLQGAGGNTIYF
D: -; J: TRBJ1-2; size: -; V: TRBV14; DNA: TGTGCCAGCAGCCAAGCCGGCAGGGGCAGGCGCTACACCTTC; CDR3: CASSQAGRGRRYTF
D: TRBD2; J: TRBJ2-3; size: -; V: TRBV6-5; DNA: TGTGCCAGCAGCTCACTAGCGGGGGGGCCTAATACGCAGTATTTT; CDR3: CASSSLAGGPNTQYF
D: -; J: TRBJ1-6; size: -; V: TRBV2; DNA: TGTGCCAGCAGTGGGAATAATAATTCACCCCTCCACTTT; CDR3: CASSGNNNSPLHF
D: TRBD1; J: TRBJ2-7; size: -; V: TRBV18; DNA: TGTGCCAGCTCATTGGACAGGGCCTCCTACGAGCAGTACTTC; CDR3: CASSLDRASYEQYF
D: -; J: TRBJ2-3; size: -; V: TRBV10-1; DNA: TGCGCCAGCAGTGACGGGCAGGGGAGCCCAGATACGCAGTATTTT; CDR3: CASSDGQGSPDTQYF
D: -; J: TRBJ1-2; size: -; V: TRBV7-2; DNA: TGTGCCAGCAGCTTAAGTCAGGGAGGCTTTGGCGGTTATGGCTACACCTTC; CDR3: CASSLSQGGFGGYGYTF
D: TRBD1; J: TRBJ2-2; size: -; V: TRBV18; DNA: TGTGCCAGCTCACCACCGGAACAGGGGGCTGGCGGGGAGCTGTTTTTT; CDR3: CASSPPEQGAGGELFF
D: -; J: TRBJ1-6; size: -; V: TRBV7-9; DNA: TGTGCCAGCAGCTTAGCCCTAGGGGGAGAGGGTAATTCACCCCTCCACTTT; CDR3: CASSLALGGEGNSPLHF
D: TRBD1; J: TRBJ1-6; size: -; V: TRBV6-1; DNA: TGTGCCAGCAGTGAAGCGCCGGGACAGGGGGGTTCACCCCTCCACTTT; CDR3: CASSEAPGQGGSPLHF
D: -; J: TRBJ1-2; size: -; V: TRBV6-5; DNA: TGTGCCAGCAGTACGGACAGCCGGAGAGCCTATGGCTACACCTTC; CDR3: CASSTDSRRAYGYTF
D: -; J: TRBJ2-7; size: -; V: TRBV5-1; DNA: TGCGCCAGCAGCTTGGACGGACACTCCTACGAGCAGTACTTC; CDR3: CASSLDGHSYEQYF
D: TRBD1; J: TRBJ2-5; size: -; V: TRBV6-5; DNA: TGTGCCAGCACCGGAGACAGGGGTGTAGGGACCCAGTACTTC; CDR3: CASTGDRGVGTQYF
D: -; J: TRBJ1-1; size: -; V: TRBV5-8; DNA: TGTGCCAGCAGCTTGGACGGGGAAGCTTTCTTT; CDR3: CASSLDGEAFF
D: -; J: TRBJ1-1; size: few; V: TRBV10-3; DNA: TGTGCCATCAGTGAGCAGGGTGGCACTGAAGCTTTCTTT; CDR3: CAISEQGGTEAFF
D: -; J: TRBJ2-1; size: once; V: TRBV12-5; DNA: TGTGCTAGTGGTTTGGAAAGGAGCTCCTACAATGAGCAGTTCTTC; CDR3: CASGLERSSYNEQFF
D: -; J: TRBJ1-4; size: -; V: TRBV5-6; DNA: TGTGCCAGCAGCTCCCCGCCAGCCGGGCCAGAAAAACTGTTTTTT; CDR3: CASSSPPAGPEKLFF
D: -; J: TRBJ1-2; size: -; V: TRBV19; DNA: TGTGCCAGTAGTATGGCGGGACGTCGGGACTACTATGGCTACACCTTC; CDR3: CASSMAGRRDYYGYTF
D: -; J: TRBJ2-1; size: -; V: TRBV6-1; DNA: TGTGCCAGCAGTGCATCACTGGGCTACAATGAGCAGTTCTTC; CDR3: CASSASLGYNEQFF
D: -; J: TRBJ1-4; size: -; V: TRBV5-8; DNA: TGTGCCAGCAGCTTCGGTGGGAAATTGAATGAAAAACTGTTTTTT; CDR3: CASSFGGKLNEKLFF
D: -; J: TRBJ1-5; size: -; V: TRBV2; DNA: TGTGCCAGCAGGGGGAACCAAGGCAATCAGCCCCAGCATTTT; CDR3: CASRGNQGNQPQHF
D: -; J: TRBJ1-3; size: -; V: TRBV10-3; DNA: TGTGCCATCAGAGAAATGTCTGGAAACACCATATATTTT; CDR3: CAIREMSGNTIYF
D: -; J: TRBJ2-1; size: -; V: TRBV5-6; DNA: TGTGCCAGCAGCTTGGCCCTAGTGACCCCTAACAATGAGCAGTTCTTC; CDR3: CASSLALVTPNNEQFF
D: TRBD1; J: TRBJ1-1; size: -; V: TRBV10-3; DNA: TGTGCCGCTTCAACAGGGGAGGATTTAGCTGAAGCTTTCTTT; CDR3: CAASTGEDLAEAFF
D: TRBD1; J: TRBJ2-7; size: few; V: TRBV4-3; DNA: TGCGCCAGCAGCCAATTGGGAGGACAGGGATCCTACGAGCAGTACTTC; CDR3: CASSQLGGQGSYEQYF
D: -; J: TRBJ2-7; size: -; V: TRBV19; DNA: TGTGCCAGTAGCGACCGCGTTGAGCAGTACTTC; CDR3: CASSDRVEQYF
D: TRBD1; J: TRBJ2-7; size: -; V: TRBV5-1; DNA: TGCGCCAGCAGACCCGGGACAGGAGCAGAGCAGTACTTC; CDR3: CASRPGTGAEQYF
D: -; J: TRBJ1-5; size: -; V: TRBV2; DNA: TGTGCCAGCAGTCAATCGGGGTATCAGCCCCAGCATTTT; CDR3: CASSQSGYQPQHF
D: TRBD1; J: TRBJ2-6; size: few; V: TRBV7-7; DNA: TGTGCCATAGGACAGGGGGCTGAAGGGGCCAACGTCCTGACTTTC; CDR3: CAIGQGAEGANVLTF
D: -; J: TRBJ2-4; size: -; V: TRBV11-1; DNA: TGTGCCAGCAGCCCGCGCTTCGAAAAGGACATTCAGTACTTC; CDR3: CASSPRFEKDIQYF
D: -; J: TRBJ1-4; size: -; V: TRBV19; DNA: TGTGCCAGTAGGCCCGGCGGGACACCTAATGAAAAACTGTTTTTT; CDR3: CASRPGGTPNEKLFF
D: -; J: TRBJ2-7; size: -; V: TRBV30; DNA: TGTGCCTGGAGACAAGACGGCTACGAGCAGTACTTC; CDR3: CAWRQDGYEQYF
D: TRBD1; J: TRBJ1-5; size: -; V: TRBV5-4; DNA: TGTGCCAGCAGCTTACAGGGGAGCGGCAATCAGCCCCAGCATTTT; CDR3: CASSLQGSGNQPQHF
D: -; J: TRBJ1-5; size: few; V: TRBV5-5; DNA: TGTGCCAGCAGCTTCAACAATCAGCCCCAGCATTTT; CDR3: CASSFNNQPQHF
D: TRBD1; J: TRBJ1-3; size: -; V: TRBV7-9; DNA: TGTGCCAGCAGCTTATCGGTGGCGGGGACAGGGGACTCTGGAAACACCATATATTTT; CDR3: CASSLSVAGTGDSGNTIYF
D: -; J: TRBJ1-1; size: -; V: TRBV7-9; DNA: TGTGCCAGCAGCTTACGCGGAGGAGCTTTCTTT; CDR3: CASSLRGGAFF
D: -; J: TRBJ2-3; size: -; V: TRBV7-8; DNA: TGTGCCAGCAGCTTTGAGGATACGCAGTATTTT; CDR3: CASSFEDTQYF